These T cell receptor beta chains were read from a single sample in a study of radiation and T cells in renal cell carcinoma. The method was immunoSEQ multiplex PCR; TCRdb's version includes in-frame clones alone and lacks a portion of them. The top ten clones hold around 2.5% of a sample with about 77,000 clones, less than 85% of them seen once. The sample here was blood, taken from a patient whose treatment included radiotherapy and nephrectomy. These receptors were collected from a woman aged 55-70 years with renal cell carcinoma. Each CDR3 is given with its conserved first and last residue. The D gene is left open where the match is weak. The listing skips clone size in some rows; elsewhere it reads once, few, many or a size class.

DNA	CDR3	V	J	D	size
TGTGCCAGCAGTGAAGGGGGGGCTCATAATTCACCCCTCCACTTT	CASSEGGAHNSPLHF	TRBV2	TRBJ1-6	.	.
TGTGCCAGCTCACCACGACAGGATCGGGAGACCCAGTACTTC	CASSPRQDRETQYF	TRBV18	TRBJ2-5	.	.
TGTGCCAGCAGCCTCGGACCCGAGCAGTACTTC	CASSLGPEQYF	TRBV7-9	TRBJ2-7	.	once
TGTGCCAGCAGTGTCTTGGACAGGTCCGGGGAGCTGTTTTTT	CASSVLDRSGELFF	TRBV6-4	TRBJ2-2	TRBD1	.
TGTGCCATCAACCAGGACAGGGATTACGAGCAGTACTTC	CAINQDRDYEQYF	TRBV10-3	TRBJ2-7	TRBD1	.
TGCAGTGCTAGGGGGGCAAACACCATATATTTT	CSARGANTIYF	TRBV20-1	TRBJ1-3	.	few
TGTGCCAGCAGCTTAATTGTAGCGGCCTCCTACAATGAGCAGTTCTTC	CASSLIVAASYNEQFF	TRBV7-3	TRBJ2-1	.	few
TGCGCCAGCAGCCAAGGAAGGTCCTACGAGCAGTACTTC	CASSQGRSYEQYF	TRBV4-3	TRBJ2-7	.	.
TGTGCCAGCAGTTTGGGCGGGAGTACCGGGGAGCTGTTTTTT	CASSLGGSTGELFF	TRBV27	TRBJ2-2	TRBD2	few
TGTGCCAGCAGCACCGGGACAGGGACTGGCTACACCTTC	CASSTGTGTGYTF	TRBV9	TRBJ1-2	TRBD1	.
TGTGCCAGCACCCTGAGGGGCGGGACAGGGGTACACGGGGAGCTGTTTTTT	CASTLRGGTGVHGELFF	TRBV11-2	TRBJ2-2	TRBD1	.
TGTGCCAGCAGTCTTGGTTCCTATGGCTACACCTTC	CASSLGSYGYTF	TRBV28	TRBJ1-2	.	many
TGTGCCAGCACCTATGGGGGGCGGGCTAATTCACCCCTCCACTTT	CASTYGGRANSPLHF	TRBV2	TRBJ1-6	.	.
TGTGCCATCAGTGAGGGGTCAGGGCAAGAGACCCAGTACTTC	CAISEGSGQETQYF	TRBV10-3	TRBJ2-5	.	once
TGTGCCAGCAGTTCGTCAGGGGGAGCCTATAATTCACCCCTCCACTTT	CASSSSGGAYNSPLHF	TRBV28	TRBJ1-6	TRBD1	.
TGTGCCAGCAGCTTAGCGGGGGCCCAACATACGCAGTATTTT	CASSLAGAQHTQYF	TRBV7-9	TRBJ2-3	.	.
TGTGCCAGTAAAGGACAAACCATTAGCAATCAGCCCCAGCATTTT	CASKGQTISNQPQHF	TRBV19	TRBJ1-5	.	.
TGTGCCAGTAGCCCGACGGGGGCGGAGAGCAATCAGCCCCAGCATTTT	CASSPTGAESNQPQHF	TRBV19	TRBJ1-5	.	.
TGTGCCAGTTCGAGCGGGGCCACCTCCTACAATGAGCAGTTCTTC	CASSSGATSYNEQFF	TRBV19	TRBJ2-1	TRBD2	once
TGTGCCAGTAGTAGTGTCGGCACCATGAACACTGAAGCTTTCTTT	CASSSVGTMNTEAFF	TRBV19	TRBJ1-1	.	.
TGTGCCAGTACCTTGGACAGGGGAAACACCGGGGAGCTGTTTTTT	CASTLDRGNTGELFF	TRBV19	TRBJ2-2	TRBD1	.
TGTGCCAGCAGCAGGAGAGGAGATACAGAGACCCAGTACTTC	CASSRRGDTETQYF	TRBV11-1	TRBJ2-5	.	.
TGTGCCAGCAGCATCAGGGTTAGTCCCTACGAGCAGTACTTC	CASSIRVSPYEQYF	TRBV5-6	TRBJ2-7	.	.
TGTGCCAGTAGTATCCTAAACTATGGCTACACCTTC	CASSILNYGYTF	TRBV19	TRBJ1-2	.	.
TGTGCCTGGAGTGTAACGGCAGGGGGCTCTTACTATGGCTACACCTTC	CAWSVTAGGSYYGYTF	TRBV30	TRBJ1-2	TRBD1	.
TGTGCCACCGCTGTCGACAGGGCAAGCCACGAGCAGTACTTC	CATAVDRASHEQYF	TRBV15	TRBJ2-7	TRBD1	.